This T cell receptor beta chain is from a study of Tregs in tolerant kidney transplant recipients. Study in general: Mixed chimerism was transient after nonmyeloablative marrow transplants from related graft donors. Study-level results: Tolerant patients' donor-specific Tregs expanded beyond overall Tregs, suggesting antigen-driven growth. The most relevant donor-specific Treg TCRbeta repertoire apparently came from expansion with activated donor B cells.

Trimming took 2 bases from V and 3 from J, leaving 10 bases between them. CDR1 and CDR2 from the germline V gene are ENHRY and SYGVKD. The CDR3 is 14 amino acids. CD4+CD25+CD127- Tregs, CD4+CD25- non-Tregs, CD4 and CD8 cells were sorted. The data were produced by immunoSEQ multiplex PCR, yet TCRdb's version contains in-frame clones alone and is incomplete. Of 60,000 to 65,000 clones listed, around 98% are singletons. Comment on this clone: Its target is unknown.

Sample: Tregs from blood, taken before the transplant. The clonotype comes from a human donor who received a combined kidney and bone marrow transplant. The rearrangement uses TRBV10-3 and TRBJ2-5, with D tentatively TRBD2 (6 bases). In DNA, the CDR3 is TGTGCCATCAGTGAGGTCGGGGAGGAAGAGACCCAGTACTTC. This sequence encodes CAISEVGEEETQYF.